These T cell receptor beta chains were read from a single sample in a study of CD8 T cells in Susac syndrome. TCRdb re-called the immunoSEQ multiplex PCR reads through MiXCR, storing one row per CDR3 protein. Among about 300,000 distinct CDR3 sequences listed, 85% were seen once. Sequenced: CD8+ T cells from PBMCs. Receptors originate from a human donor with multiple sclerosis. Each CDR3 is given with its conserved first and last residue. The order of the fields is V gene, D gene, J gene, clone size, CDR3 DNA, CDR3 protein. A D gene is named only where the DNA matches it firmly. Clone sizes are given selectively: once, few, many, or a class where the clone is expanded.

TRBV6-5	TRBD2	TRBJ2-3	-	TGTGCCAGCAGTTTCCGGAGCGGGAGGGCCACAGATACGCAGTATTTT	CASSFRSGRATDTQYF
TRBV6-1	-	TRBJ2-7	-	TGTGCCAGCAGGGCGGACAGAATTAGCTCCTACGAGCAGTACTTC	CASRADRISSYEQYF
TRBV6-5	-	TRBJ1-2	few	TGTGCCAGCAGTTACGGTCACTATGGCTACACCTTC	CASSYGHYGYTF
TRBV9	-	TRBJ2-1	few	TGTGCCAGCAGCGGATATTTCAATGAGCAGTTCTTC	CASSGYFNEQFF
TRBV5-1	-	TRBJ2-1	-	TGCGCCAGCAGCCTTAGCCCCACCCTGCTCAATGAGCAGTTCTTC	CASSLSPTLLNEQFF
TRBV5-1	-	TRBJ1-6	once	TGCGCCAGCAGCTCACCGGACAGCGGATATTCACCCCTCCACTTT	CASSSPDSGYSPLHF
TRBV11-2	TRBD2	TRBJ2-1	-	TGTGCCAGCAGCTTACGGGAGGGCCGTTTGCGTGAGCAGTTCTTC	CASSLREGRLREQFF
TRBV6-1	-	TRBJ2-1	-	TGTGCCAGCAGTCAGGGACTGACGAATGAGCAGTTCTTC	CASSQGLTNEQFF
TRBV4-2	-	TRBJ2-4	-	TGTGCCAGCAGCCAAGAGGACAGTCTAGCCAAAAACATTCAGTACTTC	CASSQEDSLAKNIQYF
TRBV10-3	TRBD2	TRBJ2-3	-	TGTGCCATCAGCGGACTAGCGGCCTACACAGATACGCAGTATTTT	CAISGLAAYTDTQYF
TRBV29-1	TRBD2	TRBJ2-1	-	TGCAGCGTAGGACTAGTGACAAGAACCTACAATGAGCAGTTCTTC	CSVGLVTRTYNEQFF
TRBV28	-	TRBJ1-2	-	TGTGCCAGCACCGACGGTGCTAACTATGGCTACACCTTC	CASTDGANYGYTF
TRBV10-1	TRBD2	TRBJ2-1	-	TGCGCCAGCAGTGAGTCTCGACTAGCGGGGGTTGAGCAGTTCTTC	CASSESRLAGVEQFF
TRBV6-5	-	TRBJ2-1	-	TGTGCCAGCAGGGTCCGGGACCTATACAATGAGCAGTTCTTC	CASRVRDLYNEQFF
TRBV15	-	TRBJ1-4	-	TGTGCCACCAGCCATGAGGACCTTGGGACTAATGAAAAACTGTTTTTT	CATSHEDLGTNEKLFF
TRBV27	TRBD1	TRBJ1-1	-	TGTGCCAGCAGTAGACAGGGCGTCACTGAAGCTTTCTTT	CASSRQGVTEAFF
TRBV19	TRBD2	TRBJ2-1	-	TGTGCCAGTAGCGGACTAGCGGGAGTTCTGAATGAGCAGTTCTTC	CASSGLAGVLNEQFF
TRBV11-2	TRBD1	TRBJ1-1	-	TGTGCCAGCAGCTTCAGAGGGCTCGACAGGGGGAACCCTGAAGCTTTCTTT	CASSFRGLDRGNPEAFF
TRBV28	-	TRBJ2-5	once	TGTGCCAGCTGGGGGGAGAGAGAGACCCAGTACTTC	CASWGERETQYF
TRBV6-5	-	TRBJ2-5	-	TGTGCCAGCAGTTATATGGGTATTCGGGGTGGGGAGACCCAGTACTTC	CASSYMGIRGGETQYF
TRBV28	-	TRBJ1-6	-	TGTGCCAGCACCCTGGGGGGGTCGGAAAATTCACCCCTCCACTTT	CASTLGGSENSPLHF
TRBV11-2	TRBD2	TRBJ2-1	-	TGTGCCAGCAAACAAGGCGGGAGGGCTACGTACAATGAGCAGTTCTTC	CASKQGGRATYNEQFF
TRBV6-5	-	TRBJ1-3	-	TGTGCCAGCAGTTACTCGAGCCTCTCTGGAAACACCATATATTTT	CASSYSSLSGNTIYF
TRBV27	-	TRBJ1-6	-	TGTGCCAGCAGTTTAACAGGCAAATTGCTCCACTTT	CASSLTGKLLHF
TRBV7-9	TRBD1	TRBJ1-2	-	TGTGCCAGCAGCGCTACCACAGGGGATGGCTACACCTTC	CASSATTGDGYTF
TRBV19	-	TRBJ2-5	once	TGTGCCAGTAGTATTTTCGGAAGCCAAGAGACCCAGTACTTC	CASSIFGSQETQYF
TRBV18	-	TRBJ2-5	few	TGTGCCAGCTCACCAGGCGAGACCCAGTACTTC	CASSPGETQYF
TRBV5-4	-	TRBJ2-3	-	TGTGCCAGCAGCTTGAAGGGCCGGAGGGATACGCAGTATTTT	CASSLKGRRDTQYF
TRBV6-1	-	TRBJ2-5	few	TGTGCCATCACAGGAGCTTTGAGGGAGACCCAGTACTTC	CAITGALRETQYF